These T cell receptor beta chains were read from a single sample in a study of T cell responses to AZD1222 COVID-19 vaccine. The assay was immunoSEQ multiplex PCR, and TCRdb's table has in-frame clones only and misses some. Of around 150,000 clones in the sample, about 90% were seen once. The source was peripheral blood, collected 28 days after the second dose of the MenACWY control vaccine. Every receptor here comes from an adult who received the MenACWY meningococcal vaccine as a control. CDR3s include the opening cysteine and the closing phenylalanine or tryptophan. D genes are given only for firm matches.

D,V,J,DNA,CDR3
-,TRBV7-9,TRBJ1-1,TGTGCCAGCAGCTCCCGGGACAAGAACATGAACACTGAAGCTTTCTTT,CASSSRDKNMNTEAFF
-,TRBV4-3,TRBJ1-4,TGCGCCAGCAGCCAAGATCCAACAGTCCTTAATGAAAAACTGTTTTTT,CASSQDPTVLNEKLFF
-,TRBV27,TRBJ1-4,TGTGCCAGCAGTCCCTTTCGTGGGCGTGATGAAAAACTGTTTTTT,CASSPFRGRDEKLFF
-,TRBV7-2,TRBJ2-7,TGTGCCAGCAGCTTAGGGAGTAGCGCAGGACAGAACGAGCAGTACTTC,CASSLGSSAGQNEQYF
-,TRBV6-5,TRBJ2-2,TGTGCCAGCAGTCCGGACGGAGGGGAGCTGTTTTTT,CASSPDGGELFF
-,TRBV29-1,TRBJ2-2,TGCAGCGTTAGGGGGATTGACAGTTTCGCCGGGGAGCTGTTTTTT,CSVRGIDSFAGELFF
-,TRBV1,TRBJ2-4,TGCACCAGCAGCCAAAAGCGGAGGAAGATAGCCAAAAACATTCAGTACTTC,CTSSQKRRKIAKNIQYF
TRBD2,TRBV5-4,TRBJ2-2,TGTGCCAGCAGCTTGGCACTAGCGGGGGGATCCGGGGAGCTGTTTTTT,CASSLALAGGSGELFF
-,TRBV19,TRBJ1-6,TGTGCCAGTAGGGGGGAAATTGGGTCACCCCTCCACTTT,CASRGEIGSPLHF
-,TRBV3-1/TRBV3-2,TRBJ1-4,TGTGCCAGCAGCCAACGAGACGGGATCGAAAAACTGTTTTTT,CASSQRDGIEKLFF
-,TRBV23-1,TRBJ2-5,TGCGCCAGCAGTAAACTAACGGCCAGGGCCGAGACCCAGTACTTC,CASSKLTARAETQYF
-,TRBV20-1,TRBJ2-1,TGCAGTGCTAGGGTTTACAATGAGCAGTTCTTC,CSARVYNEQFF
TRBD1,TRBV27,TRBJ1-4,TGTGCCAGCAGTGGGACAGGGCCGCCCGAAAAACTGTTTTTT,CASSGTGPPEKLFF